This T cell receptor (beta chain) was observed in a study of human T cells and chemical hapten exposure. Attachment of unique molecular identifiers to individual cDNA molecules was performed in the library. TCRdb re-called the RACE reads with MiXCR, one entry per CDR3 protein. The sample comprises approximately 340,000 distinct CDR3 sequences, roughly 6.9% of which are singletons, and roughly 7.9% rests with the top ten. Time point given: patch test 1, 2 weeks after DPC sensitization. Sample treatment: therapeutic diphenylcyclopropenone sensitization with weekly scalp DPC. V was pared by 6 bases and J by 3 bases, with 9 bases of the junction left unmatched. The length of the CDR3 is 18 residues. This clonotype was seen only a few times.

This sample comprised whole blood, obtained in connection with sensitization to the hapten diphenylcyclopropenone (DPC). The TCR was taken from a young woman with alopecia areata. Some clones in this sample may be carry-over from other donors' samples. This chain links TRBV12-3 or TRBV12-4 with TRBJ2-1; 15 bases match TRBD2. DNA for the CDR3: TGTGCCAGCAGCGACGGACTAGCGGGGGGGCTCAGCTACAATGAGCAGTTCTTC. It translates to CASSDGLAGGLSYNEQFF.